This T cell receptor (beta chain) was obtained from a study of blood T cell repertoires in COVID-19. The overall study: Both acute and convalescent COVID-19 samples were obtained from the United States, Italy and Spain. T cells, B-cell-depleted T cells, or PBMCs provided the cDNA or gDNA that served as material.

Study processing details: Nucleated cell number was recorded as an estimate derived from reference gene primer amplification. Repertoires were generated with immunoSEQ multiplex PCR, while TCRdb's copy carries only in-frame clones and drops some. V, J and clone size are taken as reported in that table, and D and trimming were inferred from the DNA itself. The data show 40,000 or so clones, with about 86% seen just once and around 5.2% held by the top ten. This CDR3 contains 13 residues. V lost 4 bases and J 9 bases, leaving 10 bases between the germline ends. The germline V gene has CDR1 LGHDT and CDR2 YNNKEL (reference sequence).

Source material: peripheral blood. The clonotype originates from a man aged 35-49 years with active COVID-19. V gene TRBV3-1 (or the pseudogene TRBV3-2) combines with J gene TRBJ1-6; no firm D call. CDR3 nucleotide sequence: TGTGCCAGCAGCCCCCTCGAGATTTCACCCCTCCACTTT. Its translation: CASSPLEISPLHF.